Below, 24 T cell receptor beta chains from the same sample are listed, as sequenced in a study of T-cell memory formation after mild COVID-19. TCRdb reprocessed the 5' RACE reads via MiXCR and lists one record per CDR3 protein. The data contain hundreds of thousands of distinct CDR3 sequences, around 17% of them singletons. Specimen: PBMCs or a T cell subset sorted from them (not recorded which). The receptors were sampled from an adult woman who had mild COVID-19 (a few samples of this study predate the infection). Cell type and time point are not known.

The V call is TRBV29-1, the J call TRBJ2-1; D is possibly TRBD1 (6 bases). V lost 5 bases to trimming and J lost 3 bases, with 17 bases between them. The CDR3 consists of 15 residues. CDR1 and CDR2 (germline): SQVTM, ANQGSEA. The CDR3 region has the DNA TGCAGCGTTACAACAGGGTCGTCTTACTACAATGAGCAGTTCTTC. It codes for CSVTTGSSYYNEQFF.

V gene TRBV6-4 combines with J gene TRBJ1-1; D might be TRBD1 (5 bases). The CDR3 sequence is 13 residues long. Germline V lookup: CDR1 MRHNA, CDR2 SNTAGT. Trimming pared 6 bases from V and 11 bases from J, leaving 19 bases between. The CDR3 DNA sequence: TGTGCCAGCAGCCCGTCGGGGCAGGGACGGGCTTTCTTT. Its translation is CASSPSGQGRAFF.

The gene calls are TRBV7-2 and TRBJ2-7; TRBD1 agrees at 9 bases. The CDR3 extends over 16 amino acids. V was clipped by 3 bases and J by 2 bases; unmatched bases: 8. Germline V gene lookup returns CDR1 SGHTA and CDR2 FQGNSA. CDR3 amino acids: CASSFEGTGRAYEQYF. The CDR3 DNA reads TGTGCCAGCAGCTTCGAAGGGACAGGGAGGGCCTACGAGCAGTACTTC.

This clonotype was found a few times. The chain employs TRBV7-9 and TRBJ1-1, with unresolved D. Germline V lookup: CDR1 SEHNR, CDR2 FQNEAQ (reference sequence). Trimming removed 3 bases from V and 3 bases from J, with 14 bases in between. The CDR3 totals 15 residues. In DNA form, the CDR3 reads TGTGCCAGCAGCTTTCAGCCCCCAGGAGACACTGAAGCTTTCTTT. This encodes CASSFQPPGDTEAFF.

In this sample, this clonotype turned up many times. This rearrangement joins TRBV7-3 to TRBJ2-1, with D possibly being TRBD2 (5 bases). Germline CDR1 SGHTA, CDR2 FQGTGA. There are 15 residues in the CDR3. Trimming cost V 5 bases and J 8 bases, with 19 bases left between them. Here the CDR3 reads CASSRGVATLDEQFF. The DNA of the CDR3 is TGTGCCAGCAGCCGTGGGGTAGCGACCTTAGATGAGCAGTTCTTC.

This clonotype appeared many times. The V gene is TRBV7-3, the J gene TRBJ2-2; 7 nucleotides agree with TRBD2. The CDR3 is 15 residues long. Germline values: CDR1 SGHTA, CDR2 FQGTGA. V shed 4 bases and J 3 bases; nucleotides not matched to a gene: 5. The CDR3 DNA reads TGTGCCAGCAGCTCCGGACTAGGCGACACCGGGGAGCTGTTTTTT. This sequence encodes CASSSGLGDTGELFF.

This clonotype occurred a few times. Given the absence of the conserved phenylalanine or tryptophan at the CDR3 end, a read error is likely. The gene calls are TRBV13 and TRBJ2-7, with a tentative D call TRBD1 (7 bases). The V and J ends lost 5 bases and 0 bases respectively, with 17 bases between them. Germline CDR1 PRHDT, CDR2 FYEKMQ (reference sequence). CDR3 length: 16 residues. The CDR3, as DNA: TGTGCCAGCAGCGCGCGGGACAGCCACCTCTCCTACGAGCAGTACCTC. Translation: CASSARDSHLSYEQYL.

The CDR3 loop reads CASSYTGGPGNTIYF. The DNA of the CDR3 is TGTGCCAGCAGTTACACAGGGGGGCCTGGAAACACCATATATTTT. The V gene is TRBV6-6, the J gene TRBJ1-3, with TRBD1 matching 8 bases. V was pared by 2 bases and J by 2 bases, with 2 bases of the junction left unmatched. In germline, CDR1 is MNHNY, CDR2 SVGAGI (reference sequence). The CDR3 is made up of 15 amino acids.

This clonotype was recorded a few times. This sequence joins TRBV6-1 and TRBJ1-2, with no clear D. The CDR3 is 12 residues long. In germline, CDR1 is MNHNS, CDR2 SASEGT. V lost 2 bases and J lost 8, with 9 bases in between. CDR3 residues: CASSERLTGYTF. The CDR3 bases are TGTGCCAGCAGTGAACGTCTAACCGGCTACACCTTC.

This chain connects TRBV5-1 to TRBJ2-3; either TRBD1 or TRBD2 may supply D (6 bases each). Germline V gene data show CDR1 as SGHRS and CDR2 as YFSETQ. The V gene lost 2 bases and the J gene lost 4 bases, with 14 bases spanning the gap. The CDR3 loop spans 15 amino acids. As DNA, the CDR3 is TGCGCCAGCAGCTTCGGGAAGGGGGGCCCAGATACGCAGTATTTT. This gives the protein CASSFGKGGPDTQYF.

This clonotype was picked up a small number of times. The J gene is TRBJ2-1, the V gene TRBV18, with 7 bases fitting TRBD2. V lost 0 bases to trimming and J lost 8 bases; unmatched junction nucleotides: 7. Germline assignment: CDR1 KGHSH and CDR2 LQKENI. The CDR3 runs 15 residues. DNA of the CDR3: TGTGCCAGCTCACCACCGGGCGGGAGAGGGCATGAGCAGTTCTTC. Encoded protein: CASSPPGGRGHEQFF.

This rearrangement joins TRBV15 to TRBJ1-1; 8 nucleotides line up with TRBD1. V lost 5 bases, J lost 3 bases, and 5 bases stayed unmatched. Germline V gives CDR1 LNHNV, CDR2 YYDKDF (reference sequence). This CDR3 has 14 amino acids. The CDR3 reads CATSSHRGDTEAFF. The CDR3 DNA reads TGTGCCACCAGCTCCCACAGGGGGGACACTGAAGCTTTCTTT.

This clonotype has more than one count but fewer than ten. The chain recombines TRBV4-2 with TRBJ2-1, with 7 nucleotides matching TRBD2. Germline values: CDR1 LGHNA, CDR2 YNFKEQ. V was pared by 0 bases and J by 7 bases, with 6 bases of the junction left unmatched. The CDR3 runs 15 residues. CDR3 nucleotide sequence: TGTGCCAGCAGCCAAGAGGGAGGGCCGAGGAATGAGCAGTTCTTC. Translating gives CASSQEGGPRNEQFF.

The chain links TRBV7-2 to TRBJ1-2; D remains unclear. Trimming pared 2 bases from V and 8 bases from J, leaving 15 bases between. The germline CDR1 and CDR2 sequences are SGHTA and FQGNSA. The CDR3 extends over 14 amino acids. CDR3 sequence: CASSLLQIMTGYTF. Written as DNA, the CDR3 is TGTGCCAGCAGCTTATTACAAATTATGACCGGCTACACCTTC.

This clonotype was found once. The chain employs TRBV6-7 and TRBJ2-5; TRBD2 is a possible D gene (5 bases). TRBV6-7 qualifies as an ORF whose function is uncertain. Trimming removed 5 bases at V and 2 bases at J, with 18 bases between. This CDR3 has 16 amino acids. The CDR3 protein is CASSTPPVGEQETQYF. Here the CDR3 DNA reads TGTGCCAGCAGTACCCCCCCGGTCGGGGAACAAGAGACCCAGTACTTC.

This clonotype was detected a few times. This chain connects TRBV9 to TRBJ2-5; D may be TRBD2 (6 bases). CDR3 length: 15 residues. Trimming left V 4 bases short and J 0 bases short, with 13 bases between. Germline loops: CDR1 SGDLS, CDR2 YYNGEE. The CDR3 nucleotides are TGTGCCAGCAGCCCAGAGGGACTCAACCAAGAGACCCAGTACTTC. Its protein product is CASSPEGLNQETQYF. Full variable domain (missing parts from reference TRBV9 and TRBJ2-5): DSGVTQTPKHLITATGQRVTLRCSPRSGDLSVYWYQQSLDQGLQFLIQYYNGEERAKGNILERFSAQQFPDLHSELNLSSLELGDSALYFCASSPEGLNQETQYFGPGTRLLVL.

In nucleotides, the CDR3 is TGTGCCAGCAGTTTAGTGAGGGACCCTCAAGGGCTTAACTATGGCTACACCTTC. This sequence encodes CASSLVRDPQGLNYGYTF. The chain recombines TRBV12-3 or TRBV12-4 with TRBJ1-2, with D possibly being TRBD1 (5 bases). The CDR3 is made up of 18 amino acids. V lost 1 base, J lost 1 base, and 19 bases lay in between.

This clonotype was counted only a few times. This chain links TRBV7-3 with TRBJ2-3; 7 bases align to TRBD1. This CDR3 contains 16 residues. The junction had 9 bases not matched to a gene; V was cut back by 4 bases and J by 2 bases. CDR1 and CDR2 from the germline V gene are SGHTA and FQGTGA. CDR3 protein: CASSSGEGTVTDTQYF. CDR3 nucleotides: TGTGCCAGCAGCTCAGGCGAAGGGACAGTCACAGATACGCAGTATTTT. Supplemented by reference TRBV7-3 and TRBJ2-3, the full variable domain reads GAGVSQTPSNKVTEKGKYVELRCDPISGHTALYWYRQSLGQGPEFLIYFQGTGAADDSGLPNDRFFAVRPEGSVSTLKIQRTERGDSAVYLCASSSGEGTVTDTQYFGPGTRLTVL.

The chain recombines TRBV5-1 with TRBJ2-5; 12 nucleotides agree with TRBD2. CDR3 size: 17 residues. Germline trimming cut 0 bases from V and 0 bases from J; bases unmatched to any gene: 3. Germline-derived CDR1 and CDR2 are SGHRS and YFSETQ. CDR3 sequence (DNA): TGCGCCAGCAGCTTGGTGGGACTAGCGGGCTACCAAGAGACCCAGTACTTC. Protein sequence: CASSLVGLAGYQETQYF.

V is TRBV2 and J is TRBJ1-2; tentative D call: TRBD1 (5 bases). There are 11 residues in the CDR3. V was cut by 5 bases and J by 7 bases, with 8 bases left in between. Looked up from germline, CDR1 is SNHLY and CDR2 is FYNNEI. The CDR3 loop reads CASSPGSGYTF. In DNA form, the CDR3 reads TGTGCCAGCAGTCCAGGGAGTGGCTACACCTTC.

The rearrangement joins TRBV7-9 to TRBJ2-7; 14 bases fit TRBD2. Germline CDR1 is SEHNR and CDR2 is FQNEAQ (reference sequence). After removal of 5 bases from V and 5 bases from J, the junction contained 11 bases not matched to a gene. CDR3 length: 17 amino acids. CDR3 sequence reads: CASSPPRTSGRLHEQYF. The CDR3 region has the DNA TGTGCCAGCAGCCCCCCTAGGACTAGCGGGAGGCTCCACGAGCAGTACTTC.

In its sample, this clonotype was seen a few times. The J gene is TRBJ1-5, the V gene TRBV14, with a tentative D call TRBD1 (5 bases). Trimming removed 0 bases from V and 7 bases from J, with 16 bases in between. This CDR3 spans 16 amino acids. Per germline, CDR1 SGHDN and CDR2 FVKESK. Here the CDR3 reads CASSQDLRGRRQPQHF. CDR3 sequence (DNA): TGTGCCAGCAGCCAAGATCTAAGGGGACGAAGGCAGCCCCAGCATTTT. The complete variable domain, with remaining parts taken from reference TRBV14 and TRBJ1-5, reads EAGVTQFPSHSVIEKGQTVTLRCDPISGHDNLYWYRRVMGKEIKFLLHFVKESKQDESGMPNNRFLAERTGGTYSTLKVQPAELEDSGVYFCASSQDLRGRRQPQHFGDGTRLSIL.

V usage is TRBV12-5 and J usage is TRBJ2-1, with TRBD2 matching 11 bases. The germline gives CDR1 LGHNT, CDR2 FRNRAP. The CDR3 has 16 amino acids. With 2 bases clipped from V and 6 bases from J, the junction kept 6 bases outside the gene matches. CDR3 sequence reads: CASGLRGLAVINEQFF. In DNA form, the CDR3 reads TGTGCTAGTGGTTTGAGGGGACTAGCGGTTATCAATGAGCAGTTCTTC.

At least ten counts were recorded for this clonotype. This chain joins TRBV7-2 and TRBJ2-7, with D unresolved. There are 13 residues in the CDR3. Deletions cut 5 bases from V and 3 bases from J, with 11 bases between. In germline, CDR1 is SGHTA, CDR2 FQGNSA. CDR3 region: CASSPGISYEQYF. CDR3 bases: TGTGCCAGCAGCCCAGGAATTAGCTACGAGCAGTACTTC.